A selection of T cell receptor beta chains follows, all from one sample in a study of blood T cell repertoires in COVID-19. Assay: immunoSEQ multiplex PCR; the TCRdb copy retains only in-frame clones and omits some. The sample lists about 120,000 clones; around three quarters were seen once. The sequenced material came from peripheral blood. The receptors come from a man between 65 and 85 years old with acute or convalescent COVID-19. The CDR3 runs from the conserved cysteine through the conserved F or W. Fields, in order: D gene, clone size, J gene, V gene, CDR3 DNA, CDR3 protein. A D gene is named only where the DNA matches it firmly. Some rows mark clone size as missing; the rest say once, few, many or name a class of expanded clone.

d_call: -; clone_size: -; j_call: TRBJ1-6; v_call: TRBV6-1; cdr3_nt: TGTGCCAGCAGTGACCTTCAGGGTTCACCCCTCCACTTT; cdr3_aa: CASSDLQGSPLHF
d_call: TRBD2; clone_size: few; j_call: TRBJ2-3; v_call: TRBV7-7; cdr3_nt: TGTGCCAGCAGCTCTCGGACTAGCGGGGGGGCTGCCCTGCAGTATTTT; cdr3_aa: CASSSRTSGGAALQYF
d_call: -; clone_size: -; j_call: TRBJ1-1; v_call: TRBV2; cdr3_nt: TGTGCCAGCAGTGAAGAGAGACAGTCCAACACTGAAGCTTTCTTT; cdr3_aa: CASSEERQSNTEAFF
d_call: TRBD1; clone_size: -; j_call: TRBJ1-6; v_call: TRBV24-1; cdr3_nt: TGTGCCACCAGTGATCCGATCGGGGACAGGAGTTATAATTCACCCCTCCACTTT; cdr3_aa: CATSDPIGDRSYNSPLHF
d_call: -; clone_size: -; j_call: TRBJ2-5; v_call: TRBV12-3/TRBV12-4; cdr3_nt: TGTGCCAGCAGTTTCAGGGGTGAGACCCAGTACTTC; cdr3_aa: CASSFRGETQYF
d_call: TRBD2; clone_size: -; j_call: TRBJ2-5; v_call: TRBV7-8; cdr3_nt: TGTGCCAGCACCCGGGGGGGGGCTGGGGCCCAGTACTTC; cdr3_aa: CASTRGGAGAQYF
d_call: TRBD2; clone_size: -; j_call: TRBJ2-5; v_call: TRBV5-1; cdr3_nt: TGCGCCAGCAGCTTGGGGACTAGCGGGAGATCGGACCAGTACTTC; cdr3_aa: CASSLGTSGRSDQYF
d_call: TRBD2; clone_size: once; j_call: TRBJ2-7; v_call: TRBV19; cdr3_nt: TGTGCCAGTAGTATAGGACTAGCGGGAGTCAACGAGCAGTACTTC; cdr3_aa: CASSIGLAGVNEQYF
d_call: TRBD1; clone_size: few; j_call: TRBJ2-7; v_call: TRBV6-1; cdr3_nt: TGTGCCAGCAGTGACGGACAGGGCTACGAGCAGTACTTC; cdr3_aa: CASSDGQGYEQYF
d_call: TRBD1; clone_size: -; j_call: TRBJ1-1; v_call: TRBV9; cdr3_nt: TGTGCCAGCAGCGCATCCGGGACAGGGGGAGAGCAGGACACTGAAGCTTTCTTT; cdr3_aa: CASSASGTGGEQDTEAFF
d_call: -; clone_size: -; j_call: TRBJ1-5; v_call: TRBV18; cdr3_nt: TGTGCCAGCTCACCCCCCGGGACACCGACTATCCGGCCCCAGCATTTT; cdr3_aa: CASSPPGTPTIRPQHF
d_call: -; clone_size: -; j_call: TRBJ1-5; v_call: TRBV27; cdr3_nt: TGTGCCAGCAGTCCCTGGACTGAAAATCAGCCCCAGCATTTT; cdr3_aa: CASSPWTENQPQHF
d_call: -; clone_size: -; j_call: TRBJ2-2; v_call: TRBV2; cdr3_nt: TGTGCCAGCAGCCCCTCGGGGGGCAACGGGGAGCTGTTTTTT; cdr3_aa: CASSPSGGNGELFF
d_call: -; clone_size: -; j_call: TRBJ1-5; v_call: TRBV6-6; cdr3_nt: TGTGCCAGCAGTTACGTGGGGGAGGGCTGGGATTTT; cdr3_aa: CASSYVGEGWDF
d_call: -; clone_size: -; j_call: TRBJ1-1; v_call: TRBV7-9; cdr3_nt: TGTGCCAGCAGCTTAAAAGTCTTGAGGGAGGGGGCTTTCTTT; cdr3_aa: CASSLKVLREGAFF
d_call: -; clone_size: -; j_call: TRBJ1-1; v_call: TRBV13; cdr3_nt: TGTGCCAGCAGCGCGACCCCCTTAAGTAGGGCCACGGGGACTGAAGCTTTCTTT; cdr3_aa: CASSATPLSRATGTEAFF
d_call: TRBD1; clone_size: -; j_call: TRBJ1-2; v_call: TRBV18; cdr3_nt: TGTGCCAGCTCACCACCGGACAGGGACTTGTCTGGCTACACCTTC; cdr3_aa: CASSPPDRDLSGYTF
d_call: TRBD1; clone_size: -; j_call: TRBJ2-1; v_call: TRBV15; cdr3_nt: TGTGCCACCAGAGGACAGGGGAGGTACAATGAGCAGTTCTTC; cdr3_aa: CATRGQGRYNEQFF
d_call: TRBD1; clone_size: -; j_call: TRBJ1-3; v_call: TRBV28; cdr3_nt: TGTGCCAGCAGACTAGAAGCGCCGGGACAGGGGAACACCATATATTTT; cdr3_aa: CASRLEAPGQGNTIYF
d_call: TRBD2; clone_size: -; j_call: TRBJ2-7; v_call: TRBV7-9; cdr3_nt: TGTGCCAGCAGTCCCCCCGGGACTAGCGGCTACGAGCAGTACTTC; cdr3_aa: CASSPPGTSGYEQYF
d_call: -; clone_size: once; j_call: TRBJ2-7; v_call: TRBV5-4; cdr3_nt: TGTGCCAGCCGCGGGGGCGGATACGAGCAGTACTTC; cdr3_aa: CASRGGGYEQYF
d_call: TRBD2; clone_size: -; j_call: TRBJ2-5; v_call: TRBV24-1; cdr3_nt: TGTGCCACCAGTGAAACCGGGACTAGCGGGATTTACGGGACCCAGTACTTC; cdr3_aa: CATSETGTSGIYGTQYF
d_call: -; clone_size: -; j_call: TRBJ2-3; v_call: TRBV5-4; cdr3_nt: TGTGCCAGCAGCGAGGAGCTAGATACGCAGTATTTT; cdr3_aa: CASSEELDTQYF
d_call: TRBD2; clone_size: -; j_call: TRBJ2-1; v_call: TRBV7-3; cdr3_nt: TGTGCCAGCAGCTCGGGACTAGCGGGGGGTAATGAGCAGTTCTTC; cdr3_aa: CASSSGLAGGNEQFF
d_call: TRBD1; clone_size: -; j_call: TRBJ2-1; v_call: TRBV5-1; cdr3_nt: TGCGCCAGCAGCTTCGACCGGGACAGAGATTACAATGAGCAGTTCTTC; cdr3_aa: CASSFDRDRDYNEQFF
d_call: TRBD1; clone_size: -; j_call: TRBJ2-7; v_call: TRBV5-1; cdr3_nt: TGCGCCAGCAGCCTACAATTCGACAGGGCCCTAAACTACGAGCAGTACTTC; cdr3_aa: CASSLQFDRALNYEQYF
d_call: TRBD1; clone_size: -; j_call: TRBJ2-7; v_call: TRBV11-2; cdr3_nt: TGTGCCAGCAGCGGACTCCGGGACAGAGTCTACGAGCAGTACTTC; cdr3_aa: CASSGLRDRVYEQYF